These T cell receptor beta chains were read from a single sample in a study of cytomegalovirus exposure and HLA in healthy donors. Assay used: immunoSEQ multiplex PCR; TCRdb lists only in-frame clones, some missing. Among about 160,000 clones, roughly 85% were seen once, and the ten largest hold roughly 2%. Sequenced material: PBMCs. The receptors shown here come from a man in his forties in good health and CMV-seronegative. Each CDR3 is given with its conserved first and last residue. Fields, in order: V gene, J gene, clone size, D gene, CDR3 DNA, CDR3 protein. The D gene is left open where the match is weak. The size entry is marked missing in some rows and otherwise reads once, few, many or a size class.

>TRBV5-5|TRBJ2-7|.|.
TGTGCCAGCAGCTTCTCGCCGGGGTCGGGGGCCTACGAGCAGTACTTC
CASSFSPGSGAYEQYF
>TRBV9|TRBJ2-2|few|.
TGTGCCAGCAGCGGCATAGTCACCGGGGAGCTGTTTTTT
CASSGIVTGELFF
>TRBV7-9|TRBJ2-5|.|.
TGTTCCTCTAGCGCTCAGGGGGAAAAGAAAGAGACCCAGTACTTC
CSSSAQGEKKETQYF
>TRBV19|TRBJ1-1|once|.
TGTGCCAGTAGTATAGTCTCAGGGCTGGGGACTGAAGCTTTCTTT
CASSIVSGLGTEAFF
>TRBV19|TRBJ2-3|.|TRBD2
TGTGCCAGTAGTAGGGGGCTAGCGGGACCACCCACAGATACGCGGTATTTT
CASSRGLAGPPTDTRYF
>TRBV5-6|TRBJ1-1|.|.
TGTGCCAGCAGCTTTTACAGGAGAAGGGACACTGAAGCTTTCTTT
CASSFYRRRDTEAFF
>TRBV28|TRBJ1-2|.|.
TGTGCCAGCACCCGTAACTATGGCTACACCTTC
CASTRNYGYTF
>TRBV27|TRBJ2-7|.|.
TGTGCCAGCAGTTTAATCCCAGGATTGAGATTCTACGAGCAGTACTTC
CASSLIPGLRFYEQYF
>TRBV27|TRBJ2-7|once|.
TGTGCCAGCAGTTTACGCGGGTTTGGTTACGAGCAGTACTTC
CASSLRGFGYEQYF
>TRBV19|TRBJ1-3|.|.
TGTGCCAGTAGTATCGGAGGGCAAGGAAACACCATATATTTT
CASSIGGQGNTIYF
>TRBV6-6|TRBJ2-3|.|TRBD2
TGTGCCAGCAGTTACGCAGCGGGAGAAGGCACAGATACGCAGTATTTT
CASSYAAGEGTDTQYF
>TRBV4-3|TRBJ2-7|.|.
TGCGCCAGCAGCCAAGATTACAGGGCTTACGTGGGCGAGCAGTACTTC
CASSQDYRAYVGEQYF
>TRBV6-6|TRBJ2-1|few|TRBD2
TGTGCCAGCAGCCCTCTAGCGGGGGCCCAGGGTGAGCAGTTCTTC
CASSPLAGAQGEQFF
>TRBV7-2|TRBJ2-7|few|TRBD2
TGTGCCAGCAGCACCTCAGCGGGAGGGCCTCTCGAGCAGTACTTC
CASSTSAGGPLEQYF
>TRBV2|TRBJ2-7|few|TRBD1
TGTGCCAGCTACGGCGGGACAGGGTCTGCCTACGAGCAGTACTTC
CASYGGTGSAYEQYF
>TRBV5-1|TRBJ1-2|.|.
TGCGCCAGCAGCTCGACTGTGGACTATGGCTACACCTTC
CASSSTVDYGYTF
>TRBV27|TRBJ1-2|.|TRBD1
TGTGCCAGCAGTTTCGGGACAGGTAGTATCTATGGCTACACCTTC
CASSFGTGSIYGYTF
>TRBV28|TRBJ2-4|.|.
TGTGCCAGCAGCCCAACTATGACAGTAGCCAAAAACATTCAGTACTTC
CASSPTMTVAKNIQYF
>TRBV5-6|TRBJ1-2|.|.
TGTGCCAGCAGGCTAGGGGGGGGAAACTATGGCTACACCTTC
CASRLGGGNYGYTF
>TRBV15|TRBJ2-7|.|.
TGTGCCACCAGCAGAGATGTGGACATTAGCTCCTACGAGCAGTACTTC
CATSRDVDISSYEQYF
>TRBV19|TRBJ2-2|few|TRBD1
TGTGCCAGTAGCCCCGGGACAGAGGACACCGGGGAGCTGTTTTTT
CASSPGTEDTGELFF
>TRBV6-5|TRBJ1-6|.|TRBD1
TGTGCCAGCAGGACCGGACAGGGACGGAATTCACCCCTCCACTTT
CASRTGQGRNSPLHF
>TRBV4-1|TRBJ2-7|.|.
TGCGCCAGCAGCCCTACGGAGGGTCCCTACGAGCAGTACTTC
CASSPTEGPYEQYF
>TRBV28|TRBJ2-1|.|TRBD2
TGTGCCAGCAGCACAGCGGGACTACCTTCTTGGGTCTTC
CASSTAGLPSWVF
>TRBV7-9|TRBJ2-5|.|.
TGTTCCAGCAGCCCCCAGGTGGGGCATACCCAAGAGACCCAGTACTTC
CSSSPQVGHTQETQYF
>TRBV4-2|TRBJ1-2|.|.
TGTGCCAGCAGCCAAGTGGGGGGACGGCACGGCTACACCTTC
CASSQVGGRHGYTF